This TCR beta chain was sequenced for a study of tumor-infiltrating lymphocytes in localized non-small cell lung cancer. Notes on the study in general: Higher tumor T cell infiltration than in uninvolved lung was supported by TCRbeta sequencing. Each assay used a separate piece of the same tissue.

The germline gives CDR1 SGHRS, CDR2 YFSETQ. The CDR3 extends over 14 amino acids. V was clipped by 3 bases and J by 6 bases, with 13 bases between them. Repertoires were generated with immunoSEQ multiplex PCR, while TCRdb's copy carries only in-frame clones and drops some. The sample contains some 16,000 clones, 35% to 55% of which appear only once. This clone was counted a few times. The antigen is unknown. V gene TRBV5-1 combines with J gene TRBJ2-1, with D perhaps matching TRBD2 (5 bases). This TCR came from a human donor with non-small cell lung cancer. Sequenced material: lung tumor tissue. As DNA, the CDR3 is TGCGCCAGCAGCTCGGACTCCTCGGGCAATGAGCAGTTCTTC. Translated, it gives CASSSDSSGNEQFF.